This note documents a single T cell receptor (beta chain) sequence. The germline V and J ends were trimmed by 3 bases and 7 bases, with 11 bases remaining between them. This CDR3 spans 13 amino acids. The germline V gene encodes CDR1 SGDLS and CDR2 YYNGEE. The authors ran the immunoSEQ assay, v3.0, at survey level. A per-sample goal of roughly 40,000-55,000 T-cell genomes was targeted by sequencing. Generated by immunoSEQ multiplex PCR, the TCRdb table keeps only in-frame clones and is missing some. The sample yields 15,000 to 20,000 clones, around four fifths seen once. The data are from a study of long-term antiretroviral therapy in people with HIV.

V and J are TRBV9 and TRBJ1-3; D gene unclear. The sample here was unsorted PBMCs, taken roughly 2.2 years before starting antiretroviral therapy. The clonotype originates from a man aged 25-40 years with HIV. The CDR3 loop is CASSAPPPNTIYF. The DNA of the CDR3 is TGTGCCAGCAGCGCCCCACCCCCCAACACCATATATTTT.